Sequencing of this T cell receptor (beta chain) was carried out in a study of blood T cell repertoires in COVID-19. Study summary: COVID-19 samples, acute and convalescent, were from the United States, Italy and Spain.

Authors' methods: Amplification of reference gene primers was used by the study to estimate nucleated cell counts. Assay: immunoSEQ multiplex PCR; the TCRdb copy retains only in-frame clones and omits some. V and J calls and clone size are as listed in that table; D and trimming were resolved from the DNA. The sample includes fewer than 40,000 clones, about nine tenths of them seen just once. The CDR3 length is 14 residues. The ends were cut back, 2 bases at V and 1 base at J, with 8 bases in the middle. CDR1 and CDR2 from the germline V gene are SGHAT and FQNNGV. Sequencing used peripheral blood. The chain has TRBV11-2 and TRBJ1-1; no definite D call. This clonotype was sampled from a human donor in a cohort sampled during active COVID-19. Here the CDR3 DNA reads TGTGCCAGCAGCTTATTCACCGGGAACACTGAAGCTTTCTTT. It specifies CASSLFTGNTEAFF.